This T cell receptor beta chain comes out of a study of OX40 agonist ivuxolimab in advanced cancers. Turning to the study itself: Checkpoint inhibitors had been given previously to about 40% of patients. Partial responses were observed in three patients, of whom one had hepatocellular carcinoma and two had cutaneous melanoma.

The CDR3 has 10 residues. The germline gives CDR1 WSHSY, CDR2 SAAADI. Broader study findings: Expanded clones were, on average, more numerous in CD8+ T cells than in CD4+. Antigen specificity of clonally expanded peripheral T cells was not established.

Measured with immunoSEQ multiplex PCR; TCRdb has only the in-frame clones, and not every one. The sample contains 30,000 to 35,000 clones, less than 85% of which appear only once. A note on this clone: Its antigen is not identified.

The sample consisted of CD4+ or CD8+ T cells sorted from blood, taken in a trial of the OX40 agonist ivuxolimab. The TCR comes from an adult with an advanced solid tumor such as melanoma, head and neck, liver or kidney cancer. The gene calls are TRBV10-2 and TRBJ1-4; no firm D call. CDR3: CAFQGEKLFF. The CDR3 DNA reads as TGCGCTTTTCAAGGGGAAAAACTGTTTTTT.